What follows are 10 T cell receptor beta chains derived from one specimen sequenced in a study of blood T cell repertoires in COVID-19. Clones were read by immunoSEQ multiplex PCR, and TCRdb kept only the in-frame ones, dropping some. The sample records about 220,000 clones, approximately 83% being singletons. Source material: peripheral blood. Receptor source: a young woman who had recovered from COVID-19.

This clone was seen a single time. The chain links TRBV15 to TRBJ1-1, with 8 nucleotides matching TRBD1. CDR1 and CDR2 from the germline V gene are LNHNV and YYDKDF (reference sequence). This CDR3 region has 15 residues. The V gene end was trimmed by 5 bases and the J gene end by 3 bases; junction bases not matched to a gene: 8. CDR3 DNA: TGTGCCACCAGCTCCCAGGGGGCTAGCGACACTGAAGCTTTCTTT. This gives the protein CATSSQGASDTEAFF. The full variable domain, completed using reference TRBV15 and TRBJ1-1, is DAMVIQNPRYQVTQFGKPVTLSCSQTLNHNVMYWYQQKSSQAPKLLFHYYDKDFNNEADTPDNFQSRRPNTSFCFLDIRSPGLGDTAMYLCATSSQGASDTEAFFGQGTRLTVV.

This sequence joins TRBV5-1 and TRBJ2-3, with a possible D match to TRBD2 (5 bases). The CDR3 runs to 14 residues. V lost 0 bases and J 2 bases, leaving 7 bases between the germline ends. Germline-derived CDR1 and CDR2 are SGHRS and YFSETQ. The CDR3 nucleotides read TGCGCCAGCAGCTTGGGCGGGTCCACAGATACGCAGTATTTT. Its translation is CASSLGGSTDTQYF.

This chain's CDR3 is CASSSLAGGFHNEQFF. The CDR3 DNA reads as TGTGCCAGTAGTTCCCTAGCGGGAGGTTTCCACAATGAGCAGTTCTTC. The genes are TRBV19 and TRBJ2-1, with 11 bases that match TRBD2. Germline-derived CDR1 and CDR2 are LNHDA and SQIVND (reference sequence). The ends lost 5 bases at V and 5 bases at J; junction bases unmatched: 8. There are 16 residues in the CDR3. The complete variable domain, with remaining parts taken from reference TRBV19 and TRBJ2-1, reads DGGITQSPKYLFRKEGQNVTLSCEQNLNHDAMYWYRQDPGQGLRLIYYSQIVNDFQKGDIAEGYSVSREKKESFPLTVTSAQKNPTAFYLCASSSLAGGFHNEQFFGPGTRLTVL.

The chain is built from TRBV21-1 and TRBJ2-4; the table names TRBD1, a call not compared with the DNA. TRBV21-1 is flagged as a pseudogene. This CDR3 has 18 amino acids. The chain's CDR3 is CASSKLGTGELSENIQYF. The DNA for the CDR3 is TGTGCCAGCAGCAAATTAGGGACAGGGGAGCTAAGCGAAAACATTCAGTACTTC.

The chain has TRBV19 and TRBJ1-5; possibly TRBD1 for D (5 bases). Germline V lookup: CDR1 LNHDA, CDR2 SQIVND (reference sequence). Deletions cut 6 bases from V and 1 base from J, with 16 bases between. This CDR3 spans 16 amino acids. The CDR3 coding sequence is TGTGCCAGTAGCCTCTGGGGCAGGGCAAGCAATCAGCCCCAGCATTTT. This gives the protein CASSLWGRASNQPQHF.

Concerning this clone itself: Additional DNA sequences in this sample encode the identical CDR3. This chain uses TRBV5-1 with TRBJ1-1, with a weak D call TRBD1 (5 bases). V shed 4 bases and J shed 1 base, with 8 bases lying between them. Germline-derived CDR1 and CDR2 are SGHRS and YFSETQ. This CDR3 region has 13 residues. CDR3: CASSPTGNTEAFF. The CDR3 DNA follows: TGCGCCAGCAGCCCTACAGGGAACACTGAAGCTTTCTTT.

J is TRBJ2-5 and V is TRBV28; D may be TRBD2 (6 bases). The germline V gene has CDR1 MDHEN and CDR2 SYDVKM. The V gene lost 6 bases and the J gene lost 6 bases, with 17 bases spanning the gap. The CDR3 has 14 amino acids. CDR3 in amino acids: CASRPGGASKTQYF. The CDR3 DNA reads as TGTGCCAGCAGGCCGGGCGGGGCGTCGAAGACCCAGTACTTC. Supplemented by reference TRBV28 and TRBJ2-5, the full variable domain reads DVKVTQSSRYLVKRTGEKVFLECVQDMDHENMFWYRQDPGLGLRLIYFSYDVKMKEKGDIPEGYSVSREKKERFSLILESASTNQTSMYLCASRPGGASKTQYFGPGTRLLVL.

The V gene is TRBV9, the J gene TRBJ2-1; possibly TRBD2 for D (6 bases). The CDR3 consists of 13 residues. The germline CDR1 and CDR2 sequences are SGDLS and YYNGEE. V was pared by 4 bases and J by 4 bases, with 9 bases between. This chain's CDR3 is CASSPGSYNEQFF. The CDR3 region has the DNA TGTGCCAGCAGCCCCGGGAGTTACAATGAGCAGTTCTTC.

V is TRBV4-1 and J is TRBJ2-4, with D possibly matching TRBD2 (7 bases). Per germline, CDR1 MGHRA and CDR2 YSYEKL. The CDR3 has 13 residues. Deletions cut 5 bases from V and 5 bases from J, with 10 bases between. The CDR3 bases are TGCGCCAGCAGCGGGGAGGGGGAAAACATTCAGTACTTC. Amino acids: CASSGEGENIQYF.

J is TRBJ2-3 and V is TRBV27; TRBD1 matches 9 bases. V trimming: 7 bases; J trimming: 2 bases; junction bases outside the gene matches: 7. The CDR3 runs to 15 residues. Per germline, CDR1 MNHEY and CDR2 SMNVEV (reference sequence). The CDR3 protein is CASTPGQGNTDTQYF. CDR3 nucleotides: TGTGCCAGCACCCCGGGACAGGGCAACACAGATACGCAGTATTTT.